The clone carrying this T cell receptor beta chain was observed a handful of times. Its specificity is not known. Reverse transcription of blood and skin TCR RNA was primed at alpha and beta constant regions. Ligated cDNA underwent four rounds of PCR with nested alpha and beta constant region primers and SP2. One entry per CDR3 protein, called by TCRdb with MiXCR from the UMI-ligation and nested PCR reads. The sample comprises some 20,000 distinct CDR3 sequences, 7.5% to 10% of which are singletons, and approximately 7% rests with the top ten. The sample originates from a study of naive and memory T cell subsets. Overall study results and limits: Far more TCRs reportedly came from tuberculin skin test site biopsies. This RNA-based method may be sensitive to activation-related transcript changes.

Treatment noted: skin biopsy from PPD injection site in Mantoux-positive individual. Reverse transcription used DNase-treated unsorted total RNA, aiming for about 1 to 1000 ng. Biopsied sites were PPD injections in people with a positive Mantoux test. Unmatched junction bases numbered 5, after V lost 6 bases and J lost 3 bases. Germline CDR1 reads WSHSY; CDR2 reads SAAADI. The CDR3 runs to 13 residues. The TCR comes from an adult in good health. This chain joins TRBV10-2 and TRBJ2-7; 7 nucleotides match TRBD1. This material consisted of skin, taken from a tuberculin skin test site. CDR3 sequence reads: CASRSGQNYEQYF. For the CDR3, the DNA is TGCGCCAGCAGGTCGGGACAGAACTACGAGCAGTACTTC.